This T cell receptor beta chain was recovered during a study of blood T cell repertoires in COVID-19. The CDR3 length is 13 residues. Between the trimmed V and J ends, which lost 11 bases and 8 bases, there was a span of 16 bases. Germline values: CDR1 MDHEN, CDR2 SYDVKM. Sequencing was performed with immunoSEQ multiplex PCR; in TCRdb, only in-frame clones are kept and a portion is missing. The table has tens of thousands of clones, 88% seen once. Cohorts were based on clinical histories the participants reported. Recovered participants had two consecutive negative NP/OP PCR tests, healthcare professional clearance, or symptom resolution.

Material: PBMCs or T cells enriched from blood (not recorded which). This TCR was recovered from a woman in her thirties or forties who had recovered from COVID-19. V usage is TRBV28 and J usage is TRBJ1-6, with D perhaps matching TRBD1 (6 bases). This chain's CDR3 is CAAHRDTYSPLHF. CDR3 DNA: TGTGCCGCCCACCGGGACACATATTCACCCCTCCACTTT. The full variable domain, rest sourced from reference TRBV28 and TRBJ1-6, is DVKVTQSSRYLVKRTGEKVFLECVQDMDHENMFWYRQDPGLGLRLIYFSYDVKMKEKGDIPEGYSVSREKKERFSLILESASTNQTSMYLCAAHRDTYSPLHFGNGTRLTVT.